This T cell receptor beta chain is drawn from a study of blood T cell repertoires in COVID-19. Study overall: The study drew acute and convalescent COVID-19 samples from the United States, Italy and Spain. T cells, B-cell-depleted T cells, or PBMCs provided the cDNA or gDNA that served as material.

The V gene lost 4 bases and the J gene lost 1 base, with 7 bases spanning the gap. CDR3 length: 13 residues. The V gene's germline CDR1 is SNHLY and CDR2 FYNNEI. In the source study's methods: Estimation of nucleated cell counts relied on the amplification of reference gene primers. Here immunoSEQ multiplex PCR was the method, and the copy in TCRdb shows in-frame clones only, minus some. The V and J calls and clone size come from that table; D and trimming were worked out from the DNA. Of about 89,000 clones in the sample, about 80% were seen once. The rearrangement uses TRBV2 and TRBJ1-1; D perhaps matches TRBD1 (5 bases). The source material was peripheral blood. The clonotype was recovered from a woman aged 80 or over with acute or convalescent COVID-19. The DNA for the CDR3 is TGTGCCAGCAGTGGACAGTCGAACACTGAAGCTTTCTTT. Its protein is CASSGQSNTEAFF.